The 7 T cell receptor beta chains presented below share a single source sample, sequenced in a study of Ad26.COV2.S vaccination and SARS-CoV-2 variants. Method: immunoSEQ multiplex PCR; TCRdb's copy keeps in-frame clones and lacks some. The repertoire holds some 390,000 clones, with around 91% as singletons. Treatment: around 19 received Ad26.COV2.S at low or high dose, single or two shots; roughly 5 received placebo; per-sample allocation not given. Sampling was performed 63 days after the first vaccine or placebo injection. The sequencing here drew on peripheral blood, taken in a trial of Ad26.COV2.S vaccine versus placebo. These receptor sequences come from a person aged 18 to 59 who received the Ad26.COV2.S COVID-19 vaccine or a placebo.

V and J are TRBV5-8 and TRBJ1-4; a weak D match, TRBD1 (5 bases). Germline CDR1 SGHTS, CDR2 YDEGEE. CDR3 length: 14 residues. Trimming took 0 bases from V and 3 from J, leaving 6 bases between them. CDR3 nucleotides: TGTGCCAGCAGCTTGGGCAGGGCTAATGAAAAACTGTTTTTT. Its protein product is CASSLGRANEKLFF.

This chain uses TRBV7-2 with TRBJ1-1; TRBD1 agrees at 9 bases. Germline V gene lookup returns CDR1 SGHTA and CDR2 FQGNSA. This CDR3 has 14 amino acids. The V and J ends lost 5 bases and 7 bases, in that order; junction bases with no gene match: 8. The CDR3, as DNA: TGTGCCAGCAGCCCGACAGGGGGTTTTAGTGAAGCTTTCTTT. Protein sequence: CASSPTGGFSEAFF.

This chain links TRBV28 with TRBJ1-2; 7 nucleotides line up with TRBD1. CDR1 and CDR2 (germline): MDHEN, SYDVKM. This CDR3 has 15 residues. Trimming at V came to 7 bases and at J to 8 bases, leaving 16 bases not matched to a gene. Written as DNA, the CDR3 is TGTGCCAGCATGGAGGGACAGTGGACTCCGATCGGCTACACCTTC. Its protein is CASMEGQWTPIGYTF.

The V gene is TRBV30, the J gene TRBJ1-2, with D possibly matching TRBD1 (5 bases). V was pared by 4 bases and J by 2 bases, with 14 bases between. The germline CDR1 and CDR2 sequences are GTSNPN and SVGIG (reference sequence). The CDR3 runs to 14 residues. Written as DNA, the CDR3 is TGTGCCTGGACCCCGGGACCTGAAAACTATGGCTACACCTTC. The encoded protein is CAWTPGPENYGYTF. Filled out from reference TRBV30 and TRBJ1-2, the complete variable domain reads SQTIHQWPATLVQPVGSPLSLECTVEGTSNPNLYWYRQAAGRGLQLLFYSVGIGQISSEVPQNLSASRPQDRQFILSSKKLLLSDSGFYLCAWTPGPENYGYTFGSGTRLTVV.

The chain has TRBV10-3 and TRBJ2-1, with 7 bases matching TRBD2. CDR3 length: 12 residues. The germline CDR1 and CDR2 sequences are ENHRY and SYGVKD. V gave up 5 bases and J gave up 9 bases; unmatched junction bases: 4. The CDR3 spells CAISSSSGEQFF. The DNA for the CDR3 is TGTGCCATCAGTTCCTCTAGCGGTGAGCAGTTCTTC.

The rearrangement joins TRBV4-3 to TRBJ2-3, with TRBD2 matching over 7 bases. In germline, CDR1 is LGHNA, CDR2 YSLEER. V shed 1 base and J 4 bases; nucleotides not matched to a gene: 5. The CDR3 is 15 residues long. The CDR3 protein is CASSQAVRGADTQYF. CDR3 bases: TGCGCCAGCAGCCAAGCGGTCCGGGGGGCAGATACGCAGTATTTT.

This rearrangement joins TRBV5-4 to TRBJ1-2, with unresolved D. This CDR3 has 13 residues. Trimming stripped 4 bases from V and 6 bases from J, with 13 bases between. Germline V lookup: CDR1 SGHNT, CDR2 YYREEE (reference sequence). CDR3 loop: CASSPERMDGYTF. The CDR3 DNA sequence: TGTGCCAGCAGCCCGGAGAGGATGGATGGCTACACCTTC.